This T cell receptor (beta chain) was sequenced in a study of blood T cell repertoires in COVID-19. About the research overall: Samples came from the United States, Italy and Spain, spanning acute and convalescent COVID-19.

The CDR3 has 16 amino acids. From germline, CDR1 is LGHDT and CDR2 YNNKEL (reference sequence). Trimming cost V 4 bases and J 4 bases, with 20 bases left between them. Using immunoSEQ multiplex PCR, the repertoire was profiled, and TCRdb retains in-frame clones only, with some absent. The table shows over 400,000 clones, with around nine tenths occurring only once. Sequencing was carried out using peripheral blood. The V call is TRBV3-1 (or the pseudogene TRBV3-2), the J call TRBJ2-7, with D hard to call. The clonotype comes from a woman between 45 and 65 years old with COVID-19, enrolled during active disease. The CDR3 protein is CASSPRVRVLTYEQYF. As DNA, the CDR3 is TGTGCCAGCAGCCCCCGGGTCCGAGTACTCACTTACGAGCAGTACTTC.